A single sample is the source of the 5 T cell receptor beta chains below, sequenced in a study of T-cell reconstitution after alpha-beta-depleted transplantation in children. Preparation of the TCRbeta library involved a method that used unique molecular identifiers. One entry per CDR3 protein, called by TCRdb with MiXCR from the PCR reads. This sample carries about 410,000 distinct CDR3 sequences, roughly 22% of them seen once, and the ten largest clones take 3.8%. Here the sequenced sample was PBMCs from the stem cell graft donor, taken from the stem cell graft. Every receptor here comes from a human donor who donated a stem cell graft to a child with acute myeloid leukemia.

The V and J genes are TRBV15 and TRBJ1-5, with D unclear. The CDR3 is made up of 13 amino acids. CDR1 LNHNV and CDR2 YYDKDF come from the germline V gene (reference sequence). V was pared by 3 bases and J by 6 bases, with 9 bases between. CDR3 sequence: CATSSGMVQPQHF. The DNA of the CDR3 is TGTGCCACCAGCAGTGGGATGGTTCAGCCCCAGCATTTT.

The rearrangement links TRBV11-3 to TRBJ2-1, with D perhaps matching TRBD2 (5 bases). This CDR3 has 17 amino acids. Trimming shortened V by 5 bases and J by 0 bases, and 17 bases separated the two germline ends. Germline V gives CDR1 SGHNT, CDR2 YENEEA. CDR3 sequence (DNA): TGTGCCAGCAGCATTCGGGATTCTCAAAGCTCCTACAATGAGCAGTTCTTC. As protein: CASSIRDSQSSYNEQFF.

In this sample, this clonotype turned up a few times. The CDR3 nucleotides read TGCAGTGCCGGGACAGCGGGAGGGCCATGGGAAAGCTCCTACAATGAGCAGTTCTTC. This gives the protein CSAGTAGGPWESSYNEQFF. The V call is TRBV20-1, the J call TRBJ2-1, with 10 bases fitting TRBD2. The J segment lost 0 bases and the V segment lost 6 bases, leaving 17 bases of the junction unmatched. Germline V gene sequence: CDR1 DFQATT, CDR2 SNEGSKA (reference sequence). The CDR3 totals 19 residues.

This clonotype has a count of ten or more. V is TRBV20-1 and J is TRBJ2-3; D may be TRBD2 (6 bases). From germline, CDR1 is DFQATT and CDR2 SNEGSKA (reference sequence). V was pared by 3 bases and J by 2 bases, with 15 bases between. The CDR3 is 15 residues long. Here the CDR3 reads CSASPGGPTTDTQYF. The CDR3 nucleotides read TGCAGTGCTAGTCCCGGAGGGCCTACCACAGATACGCAGTATTTT.

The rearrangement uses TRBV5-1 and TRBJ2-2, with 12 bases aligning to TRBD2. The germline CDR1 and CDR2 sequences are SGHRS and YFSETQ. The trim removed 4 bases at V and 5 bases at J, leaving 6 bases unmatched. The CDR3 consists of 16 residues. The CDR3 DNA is TGCGCCAGCAGCACAGGACTAGCGGGAAGGACCGGGGAGCTGTTTTTT. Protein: CASSTGLAGRTGELFF.